A selection of T cell receptor beta chains follows, all from one sample in a study of T-cell reconstitution after alpha-beta-depleted transplantation in children. Using its own MiXCR run on the PCR reads, TCRdb lists one record per CDR3 protein. The repertoire holds 250,000 or so distinct CDR3 sequences, with under 9.5% as singletons. Material: PBMCs, mostly from graft donor cells, obtained 180 days after TCRalphabeta/CD19-depleted stem cell transplant. These receptors all stem from a male patient younger than 18 who had a stem cell transplant for acute lymphoblastic leukemia, so the T cells may come from the graft donor. Each CDR3 is given with its conserved first and last residue. A D gene is named only where the DNA matches it firmly. The listing skips clone size in some rows; elsewhere it reads once, few, many or a size class.

TRBJ2-7	.	TRBV7-9	14	many	CASSPRDGPYEQYF	TGTGCCAGCAGCCCCCGGGACGGACCCTACGAGCAGTACTTC
TRBJ1-3	TRBD1	TRBV3-1	14	many	CASSDGQGRNTIYF	TGTGCCAGCAGCGATGGACAGGGAAGAAACACCATATATTTT
TRBJ1-2	.	TRBV29-1	12	many	CSVEDRLYGYTF	TGCAGCGTTGAAGACAGGCTATATGGCTACACCTTC
TRBJ1-1	TRBD1	TRBV18	13	many	CASSDREGTEAFF	TGTGCCAGCTCAGACAGGGAAGGCACTGAAGCTTTCTTT
TRBJ2-7	TRBD1	TRBV12-3/TRBV12-4	12	many	CASSTGGCEQYF	TGTGCCAGCTCAACAGGGGGGTGCGAGCAGTACTTC
TRBJ2-3	TRBD1	TRBV11-2	18	many	CASSLYYGGQGATDTQYF	TGTGCCAGCAGCTTATACTATGGAGGACAGGGGGCCACAGATACGCAGTATTTT
TRBJ2-6	TRBD1	TRBV19	18	many	CASSWIDRGPAWANVLTF	TGTGCCAGTAGTTGGATAGACAGGGGACCCGCCTGGGCCAACGTCCTGACTTTC
TRBJ1-2	.	TRBV5-1	18	many	CASSFAPPGELANYGYTF	TGCGCCAGCAGTTTTGCGCCCCCCGGGGAGCTCGCGAACTATGGCTACACCTTC
TRBJ1-1	TRBD1	TRBV5-1	14	many	CASSLGQGATEAFF	TGCGCCAGCAGCCTAGGACAGGGGGCGACTGAAGCTTTCTTT
TRBJ2-4	TRBD1	TRBV7-9	16	many	CASSPDRVIAKNIQYF	TGTGCCAGCAGCCCGGACAGGGTCATAGCCAAAAACATTCAGTACTTC
TRBJ2-5	TRBD1	TRBV5-1	16	many	CASSSRGQPPWETQYF	TGCGCCAGCAGCTCCAGGGGGCAGCCCCCGTGGGAGACCCAGTACTTC
TRBJ2-2	.	TRBV10-1	13	many	CASSERATGELFF	TGCGCCAGCAGTGAACGAGCGACCGGGGAGCTGTTTTTT
TRBJ2-1	.	TRBV5-4	15	.	CASSLGQPSYNEQFF	TGTGCCAGCAGTTTAGGGCAGCCGTCCTACAATGAGCAGTTCTTC
TRBJ2-7	.	TRBV4-1	15	many	CASSPLGSAPYEQYF	TGCGCCAGCAGCCCCCTGGGTTCAGCTCCCTACGAGCAGTACTTC
TRBJ2-1	.	TRBV12-3/TRBV12-4	16	.	CASSFRRKTLYNEQFF	TGTGCCAGCAGTTTCCGGAGGAAGACTCTTTACAATGAGCAGTTCTTC